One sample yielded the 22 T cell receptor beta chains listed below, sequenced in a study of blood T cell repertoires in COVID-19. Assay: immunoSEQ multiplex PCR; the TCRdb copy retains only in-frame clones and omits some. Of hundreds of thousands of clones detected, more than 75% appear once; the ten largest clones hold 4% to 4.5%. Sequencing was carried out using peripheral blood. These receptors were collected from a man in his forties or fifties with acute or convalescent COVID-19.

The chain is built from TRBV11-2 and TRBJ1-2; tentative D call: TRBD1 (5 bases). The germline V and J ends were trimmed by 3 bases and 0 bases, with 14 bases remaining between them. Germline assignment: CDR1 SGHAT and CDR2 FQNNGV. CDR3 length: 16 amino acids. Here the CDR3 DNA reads TGTGCCAGCAGCTTTACCCCGACAGCCACTAACTATGGCTACACCTTC. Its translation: CASSFTPTATNYGYTF.

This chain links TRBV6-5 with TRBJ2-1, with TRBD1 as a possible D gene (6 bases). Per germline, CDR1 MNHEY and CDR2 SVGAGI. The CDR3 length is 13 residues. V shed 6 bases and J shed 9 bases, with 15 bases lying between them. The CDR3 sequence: CASRGSTGVEQFF. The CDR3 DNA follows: TGTGCCAGCAGGGGCTCGACAGGCGTTGAGCAGTTCTTC.

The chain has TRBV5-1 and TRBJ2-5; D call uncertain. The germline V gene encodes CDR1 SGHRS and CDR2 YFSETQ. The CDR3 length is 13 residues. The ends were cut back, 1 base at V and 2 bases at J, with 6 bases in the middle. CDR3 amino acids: CASSLYRQETQYF. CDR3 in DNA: TGCGCCAGCAGCTTGTACAGACAAGAGACCCAGTACTTC.

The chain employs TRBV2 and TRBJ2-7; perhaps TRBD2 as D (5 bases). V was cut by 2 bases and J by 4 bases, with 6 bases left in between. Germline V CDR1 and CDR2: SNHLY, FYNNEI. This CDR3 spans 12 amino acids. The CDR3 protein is CASSERGYEQYF. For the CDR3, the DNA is TGTGCCAGCAGTGAACGGGGTTACGAGCAGTACTTC.

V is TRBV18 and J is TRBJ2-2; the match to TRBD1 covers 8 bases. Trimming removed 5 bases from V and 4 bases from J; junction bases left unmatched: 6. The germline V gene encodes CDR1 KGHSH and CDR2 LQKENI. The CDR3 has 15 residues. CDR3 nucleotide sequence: TGTGCCAGCTCAGCACAGGGGGATTTCACCGGGGAGCTGTTTTTT. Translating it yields CASSAQGDFTGELFF.

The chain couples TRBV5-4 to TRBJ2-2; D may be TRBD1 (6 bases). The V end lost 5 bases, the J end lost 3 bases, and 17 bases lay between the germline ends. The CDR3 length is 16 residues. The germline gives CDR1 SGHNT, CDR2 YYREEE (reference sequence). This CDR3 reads CASSPRWGPHTGELFF. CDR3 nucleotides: TGTGCCAGCAGTCCCCGGTGGGGGCCGCACACCGGGGAGCTGTTTTTT.

CDR3 sequence reads: CASSLRENEQFF. CDR3 nucleotide sequence: TGTGCCAGCAGCTTAAGGGAGAATGAGCAGTTCTTC. The chain combines TRBV11-3 with TRBJ2-1; a possible D gene is TRBD2 (5 bases). The CDR3 sequence is 12 residues long. Per the germline V gene, CDR1 is SGHNT and CDR2 is YENEEA. V lost 2 bases and J lost 7, with 6 bases in between.

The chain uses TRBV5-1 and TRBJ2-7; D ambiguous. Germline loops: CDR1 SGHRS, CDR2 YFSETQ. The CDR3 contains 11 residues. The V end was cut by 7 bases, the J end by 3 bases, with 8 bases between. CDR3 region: CASSDFYEQYF. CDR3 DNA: TGCGCCAGCTCCGACTTCTACGAGCAGTACTTC. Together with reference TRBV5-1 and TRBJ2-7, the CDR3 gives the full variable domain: KAGVTQTPRYLIKTRGQQVTLSCSPISGHRSVSWYQQTPGQGLQFLFEYFSETQRNKGNFPGRFSGRQFSNSRSEMNVSTLELGDSALYLCASSDFYEQYFGPGTRLTVT.

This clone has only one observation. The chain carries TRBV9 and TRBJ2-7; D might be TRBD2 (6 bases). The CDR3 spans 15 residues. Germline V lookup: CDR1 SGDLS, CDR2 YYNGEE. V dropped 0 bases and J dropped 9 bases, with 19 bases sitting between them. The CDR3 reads CASSVGGYSQEGQYF. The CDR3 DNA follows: TGTGCCAGCAGCGTAGGGGGCTATTCCCAGGAGGGGCAGTACTTC.

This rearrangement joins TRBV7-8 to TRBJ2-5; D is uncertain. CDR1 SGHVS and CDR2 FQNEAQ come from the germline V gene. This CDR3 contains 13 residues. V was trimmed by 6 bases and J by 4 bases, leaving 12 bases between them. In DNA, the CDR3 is TGTGCCAGCAGTCCGACAAGTATAGAGACCCAGTACTTC. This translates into CASSPTSIETQYF.

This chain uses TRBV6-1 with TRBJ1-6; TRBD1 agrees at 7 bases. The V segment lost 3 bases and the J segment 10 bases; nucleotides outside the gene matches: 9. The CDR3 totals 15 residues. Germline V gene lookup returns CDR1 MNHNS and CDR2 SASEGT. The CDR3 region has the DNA TGTGCCAGCAGTGATCTGACAGGGTTGCGCTCACCCCTCCACTTT. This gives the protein CASSDLTGLRSPLHF.

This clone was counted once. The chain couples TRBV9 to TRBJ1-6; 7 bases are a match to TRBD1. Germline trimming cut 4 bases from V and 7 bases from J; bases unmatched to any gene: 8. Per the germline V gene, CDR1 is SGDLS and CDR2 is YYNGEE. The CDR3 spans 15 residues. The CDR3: CASSPRQGSNSPLHF. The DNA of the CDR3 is TGTGCCAGCAGCCCCCGACAGGGATCAAATTCACCCCTCCACTTT. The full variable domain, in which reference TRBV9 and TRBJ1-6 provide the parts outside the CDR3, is DSGVTQTPKHLITATGQRVTLRCSPRSGDLSVYWYQQSLDQGLQFLIQYYNGEERAKGNILERFSAQQFPDLHSELNLSSLELGDSALYFCASSPRQGSNSPLHFGNGTRLTVT.

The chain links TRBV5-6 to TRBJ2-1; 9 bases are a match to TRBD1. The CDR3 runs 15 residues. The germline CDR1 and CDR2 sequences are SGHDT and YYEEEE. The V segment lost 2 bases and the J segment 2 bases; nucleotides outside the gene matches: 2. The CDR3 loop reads CASSFRDRAYNEQFF. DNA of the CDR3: TGTGCCAGCAGCTTCCGGGACAGGGCCTACAATGAGCAGTTCTTC.

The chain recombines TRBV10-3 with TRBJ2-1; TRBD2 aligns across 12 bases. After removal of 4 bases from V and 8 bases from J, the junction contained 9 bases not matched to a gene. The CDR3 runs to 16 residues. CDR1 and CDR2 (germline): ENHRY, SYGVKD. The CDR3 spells CAISGGRTSGEDEQFF. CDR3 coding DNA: TGTGCCATCAGTGGGGGGCGGACTAGCGGGGAGGATGAGCAGTTCTTC.

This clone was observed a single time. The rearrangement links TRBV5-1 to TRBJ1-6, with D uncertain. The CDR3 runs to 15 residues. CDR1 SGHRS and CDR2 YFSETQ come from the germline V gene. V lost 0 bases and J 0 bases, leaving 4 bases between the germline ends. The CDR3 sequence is CASSLESSYNSPLHF. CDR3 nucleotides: TGCGCCAGCAGCTTGGAGAGCTCCTATAATTCACCCCTCCACTTT.

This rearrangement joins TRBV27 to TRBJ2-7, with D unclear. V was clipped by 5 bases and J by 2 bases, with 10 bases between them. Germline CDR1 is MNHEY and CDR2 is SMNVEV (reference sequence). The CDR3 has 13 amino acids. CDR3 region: CASSPQTTYEQYF. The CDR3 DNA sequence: TGTGCCAGCAGTCCCCAGACAACCTACGAGCAGTACTTC.

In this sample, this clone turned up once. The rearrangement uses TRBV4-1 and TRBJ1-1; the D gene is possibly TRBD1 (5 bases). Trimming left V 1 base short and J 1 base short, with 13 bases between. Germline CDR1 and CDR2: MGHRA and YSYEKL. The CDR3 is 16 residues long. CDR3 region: CASSQGIGGGNTEAFF. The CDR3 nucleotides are TGCGCCAGCAGCCAAGGAATCGGCGGGGGGAACACTGAAGCTTTCTTT.

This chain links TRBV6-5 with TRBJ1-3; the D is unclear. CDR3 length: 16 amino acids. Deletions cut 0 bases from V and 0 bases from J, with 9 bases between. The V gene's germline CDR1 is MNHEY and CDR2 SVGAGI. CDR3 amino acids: CASSYSPQISGNTIYF. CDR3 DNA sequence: TGTGCCAGCAGTTACTCCCCCCAGATCTCTGGAAACACCATATATTTT.

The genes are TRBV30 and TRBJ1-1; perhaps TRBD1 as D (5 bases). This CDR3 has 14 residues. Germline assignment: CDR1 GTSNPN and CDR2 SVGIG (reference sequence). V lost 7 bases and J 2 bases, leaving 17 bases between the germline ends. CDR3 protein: CAYRRGAGNTEAFF. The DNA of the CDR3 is TGTGCCTACCGTAGGGGAGCGGGAAACACTGAAGCTTTCTTT.

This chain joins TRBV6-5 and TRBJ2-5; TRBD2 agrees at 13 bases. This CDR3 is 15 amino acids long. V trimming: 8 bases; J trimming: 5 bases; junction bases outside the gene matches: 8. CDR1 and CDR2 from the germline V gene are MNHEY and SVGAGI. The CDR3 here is CASARTSGGVETQYF. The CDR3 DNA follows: TGTGCCAGCGCTCGGACTAGCGGGGGAGTGGAGACCCAGTACTTC.

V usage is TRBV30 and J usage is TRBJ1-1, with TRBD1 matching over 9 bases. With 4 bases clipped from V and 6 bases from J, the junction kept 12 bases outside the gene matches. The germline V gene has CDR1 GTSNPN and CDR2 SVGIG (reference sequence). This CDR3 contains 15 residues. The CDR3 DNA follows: TGTGCCTGGAAGGGACTAGGACAGGGGAGCGCTGAAGCTTTCTTT. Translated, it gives CAWKGLGQGSAEAFF.

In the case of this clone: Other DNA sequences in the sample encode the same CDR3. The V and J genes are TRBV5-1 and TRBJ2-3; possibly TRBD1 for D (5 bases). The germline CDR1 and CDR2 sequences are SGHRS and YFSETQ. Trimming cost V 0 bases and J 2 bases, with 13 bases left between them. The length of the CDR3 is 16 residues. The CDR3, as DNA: TGCGCCAGCAGCTTGGGACAGATTGGATCCACAGATACGCAGTATTTT. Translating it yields CASSLGQIGSTDTQYF.